A single sample gave rise to the 16 T cell receptor beta chains below, sequenced in a study of breast tumors, draining lymph nodes, adjacent tissues (dated by TCRdb to 2016 to 2017). The lymph node samples were taken from the axillary draining lymph nodes of breast cancer patients. The library was generated by multiplex PCR. Sequencing instrument: Illumina HiSeq 2000. TCRdb reworked the public reads: Q25 trimming with fastp, MiXCR clone assembly, productive beta chains retained. Entries are consolidated by CDR3 protein sequence, retaining the most common genes and DNA. The sample contains about 230,000 distinct CDR3 sequences, roughly 32% of them found a single time. The top ten hold roughly 1.5% of the sample. Sequenced material: axillary lymph node tissue. These receptors originate from a female donor with breast cancer. Some clones in this sample may be carry-over from other donors' samples.

This clonotype was recorded many times. This sequence joins TRBV12-3 or TRBV12-4 and TRBJ2-2; TRBD2 matches 7 bases. The CDR3 spans 15 residues. V was clipped by 3 bases and J by 5 bases; unmatched bases: 6. The DNA of the CDR3 is TGTGCCAGCAGTTTGGGGGGGACGGCTACCGGGGAGCTGTTTTTT. This codes for CASSLGGTATGELFF.

The CDR3 nucleotides are TGTGCCAGCAGTGTAGTGGGACAGGTAAACAATGAGCAGTTCTTC. As protein: CASSVVGQVNNEQFF. This chain connects TRBV6-1 to TRBJ2-1, with TRBD1 matching over 8 bases. This CDR3 comprises 15 residues. Trimming took 4 bases from V and 5 from J; bases not matched to a gene: 7. The germline gives CDR1 MNHNS, CDR2 SASEGT.

The chain carries TRBV5-1 and TRBJ1-4; TRBD1 might be the D (5 bases). The germline gives CDR1 SGHRS, CDR2 YFSETQ. This CDR3 is 14 amino acids long. Trimming took off 0 bases at V and 8 bases at J, with 11 bases between the two ends. The CDR3 loop is CASSLGGVIEKLFF. The CDR3 DNA sequence: TGCGCCAGCAGCTTGGGAGGGGTAATCGAAAAACTGTTTTTT.

The chain links TRBV6-5 to TRBJ2-1; no firm D call. The germline CDR1 and CDR2 sequences are MNHEY and SVGAGI. The V and J ends lost 6 bases and 6 bases respectively, with 21 bases between them. CDR3 size: 16 residues. DNA for the CDR3: TGTGCCAGCAGCCGAAGTACTTCCCTACTTGCCAATGAGCAGTTCTTC. It translates to CASSRSTSLLANEQFF.

The V and J genes are TRBV29-1 and TRBJ2-7; D possibly corresponds to TRBD2 (6 bases). The germline CDR1 and CDR2 sequences are SQVTM and ANQGSEA. V was pared by 8 bases and J by 0 bases, with 11 bases between. The CDR3 is 12 amino acids. The CDR3 spells CSFPGGSYEQYF. CDR3 DNA: TGCAGCTTTCCCGGGGGCTCCTACGAGCAGTACTTC.

This clonotype was counted at least ten times. V and J are TRBV6-2 or TRBV6-3 and TRBJ1-4; 8 nucleotides match TRBD1. Germline values: CDR1 MNHEY, CDR2 SVGEGT. J gave up 7 bases and V 4 bases, and 11 bases lay outside the gene matches. The CDR3 runs to 16 residues. This chain's CDR3 is CASSFQGTGGGEKLFF. The CDR3 bases are TGTGCCAGCAGTTTCCAAGGGACAGGAGGAGGTGAAAAACTGTTTTTT.

This clonotype was picked up many times. The rearrangement uses TRBV6-6 and TRBJ1-6; tentatively, D is TRBD1 (5 bases). The CDR3 has 11 amino acids. Germline values: CDR1 MNHNY, CDR2 SVGAGI (reference sequence). Trimming took 7 bases from V and 7 from J, leaving 5 bases between them. The CDR3 region is CASNRNSPLHF. CDR3 coding DNA: TGTGCCAGCAACAGGAATTCACCCCTCCACTTT.

This clonotype was counted a single time. This chain links TRBV6-2 or TRBV6-3 with TRBJ1-5; no reliable D call. V dropped 8 bases and J dropped 5 bases, with 13 bases sitting between them. This CDR3 spans 13 amino acids. Germline V gives CDR1 MNHEY, CDR2 SVGEGT. Here the CDR3 reads CASGLRAHQPQHF. For the CDR3, the DNA is TGTGCCAGCGGCCTCCGGGCCCATCAGCCCCAGCATTTT.

The gene calls are TRBV11-3 and TRBJ1-1, with D tentatively TRBD1 (5 bases). The length of the CDR3 is 14 residues. The germline V and J ends were trimmed by 5 bases and 2 bases, with 12 bases remaining between them. Per the germline V gene, CDR1 is SGHNT and CDR2 is YENEEA. The CDR3 here is CASSPGGSNTEAFF. The CDR3 nucleotides are TGTGCCAGCAGCCCGGGGGGGTCCAACACTGAAGCTTTCTTT.

The rearrangement joins TRBV29-1 to TRBJ1-1; tentatively, D is TRBD1 (5 bases). The V end was cut by 7 bases, the J end by 4 bases, with 16 bases between. This CDR3 comprises 13 residues. Germline lookup yields CDR1 SQVTM and CDR2 ANQGSEA. The CDR3 sequence: CSADGQGITEAFF. CDR3 nucleotide sequence: TGCAGCGCTGATGGGCAGGGTATCACTGAAGCTTTCTTT.

On this clonotype: This may stem from a read error, because a much larger clone lies one nucleotide away. The CDR3 does not close with the conserved phenylalanine or tryptophan, likely indicating a read error. The J gene is TRBJ2-1, the V gene TRBV7-2; D is undetermined. Deletions cut 3 bases from V and 6 bases from J, with 12 bases between. Germline V CDR1 and CDR2: SGHTA, FQGNSA. This CDR3 is built from 14 residues. The CDR3 is CASSFFLSGNEQFL. The CDR3, as DNA: TGTGCCAGCAGCTTTTTCTTATCAGGCAATGAGCAGTTCCTC.

In this sample, this clonotype turned up many times. Just one base apart from a much larger clone, this may be a read error. The rearrangement joins TRBV20-1 to TRBJ2-2; D is uncertain. Germline CDR1 and CDR2: DFQATT and SNEGSKA (reference sequence). This CDR3 is built from 13 residues. Between the trimmed V and J ends, which lost 3 bases and 0 bases, there was a span of 5 bases. This chain's CDR3 is CSASVANTGELFF. The CDR3 bases are TGCAGTGCTAGTGTAGCGAACACCGGGGAGCTGTTTTTT.

There are many counts of this clonotype. The chain joins TRBV19 to TRBJ1-4, with D unresolved. The length of the CDR3 is 13 residues. With 5 bases removed from V and 5 bases from J, the gap between germline ends came to 9 bases. Germline CDR1 is LNHDA and CDR2 is SQIVND (reference sequence). The CDR3 DNA reads TGTGCCAGTAGTGTTCTGTTAAATGAAAAACTGTTTTTT. Its translation: CASSVLLNEKLFF. The whole variable domain, remainder taken from reference TRBV19 and TRBJ1-4, is DGGITQSPKYLFRKEGQNVTLSCEQNLNHDAMYWYRQDPGQGLRLIYYSQIVNDFQKGDIAEGYSVSREKKESFPLTVTSAQKNPTAFYLCASSVLLNEKLFFGSGTQLSVL.

This clonotype has just a few counts. The chain has TRBV27 and TRBJ2-1; D possibly corresponds to TRBD1 (6 bases). The V gene lost 8 bases and the J gene lost 4 bases, with 21 bases spanning the gap. CDR3 length: 16 residues. Germline CDR1 reads MNHEY; CDR2 reads SMNVEV (reference sequence). CDR3 bases: TGTGCCAGCGAAAAACAGGGTCAGGGTCCTTACAATGAGCAGTTCTTC. Translated: CASEKQGQGPYNEQFF.

This clonotype was observed many times. The rearrangement uses TRBV5-6 and TRBJ2-3; either TRBD1 or TRBD2 may supply D (5 bases each). This CDR3 contains 15 residues. The germline V gene has CDR1 SGHDT and CDR2 YYEEEE. V shed 2 bases and J shed 3 bases, with 13 bases lying between them. CDR3 nucleotides: TGTGCCAGCAGCTTAGGCAGGGAGAGGACAGATACGCAGTATTTT. Its translation: CASSLGRERTDTQYF.

J is TRBJ2-2 and V is TRBV11-2; 8 bases are shared with TRBD2. Germline trimming cut 6 bases from V and 4 bases from J; bases unmatched to any gene: 4. The germline CDR1 and CDR2 sequences are SGHAT and FQNNGV. The CDR3 has 14 residues. This CDR3 reads CASRAGGRTGELFF. The DNA for the CDR3 is TGTGCCAGCAGGGCGGGAGGACGCACCGGGGAGCTGTTTTTT.